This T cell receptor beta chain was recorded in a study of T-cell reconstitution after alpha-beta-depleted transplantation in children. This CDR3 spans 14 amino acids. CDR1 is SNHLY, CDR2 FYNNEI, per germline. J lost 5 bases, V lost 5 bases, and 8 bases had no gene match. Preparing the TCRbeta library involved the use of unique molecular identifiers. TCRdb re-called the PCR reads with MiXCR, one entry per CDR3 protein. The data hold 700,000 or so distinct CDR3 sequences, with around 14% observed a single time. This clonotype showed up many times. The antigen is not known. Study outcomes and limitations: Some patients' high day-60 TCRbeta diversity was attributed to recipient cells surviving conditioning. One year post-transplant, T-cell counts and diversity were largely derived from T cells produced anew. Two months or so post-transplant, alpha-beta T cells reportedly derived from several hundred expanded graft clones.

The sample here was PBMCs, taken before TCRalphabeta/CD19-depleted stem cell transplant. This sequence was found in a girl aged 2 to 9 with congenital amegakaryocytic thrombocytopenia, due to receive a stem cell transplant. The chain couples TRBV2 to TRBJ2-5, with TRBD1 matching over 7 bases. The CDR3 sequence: CASSRTGVRETQYF. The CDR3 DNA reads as TGTGCCAGCAGTAGGACAGGAGTTAGGGAGACCCAGTACTTC.